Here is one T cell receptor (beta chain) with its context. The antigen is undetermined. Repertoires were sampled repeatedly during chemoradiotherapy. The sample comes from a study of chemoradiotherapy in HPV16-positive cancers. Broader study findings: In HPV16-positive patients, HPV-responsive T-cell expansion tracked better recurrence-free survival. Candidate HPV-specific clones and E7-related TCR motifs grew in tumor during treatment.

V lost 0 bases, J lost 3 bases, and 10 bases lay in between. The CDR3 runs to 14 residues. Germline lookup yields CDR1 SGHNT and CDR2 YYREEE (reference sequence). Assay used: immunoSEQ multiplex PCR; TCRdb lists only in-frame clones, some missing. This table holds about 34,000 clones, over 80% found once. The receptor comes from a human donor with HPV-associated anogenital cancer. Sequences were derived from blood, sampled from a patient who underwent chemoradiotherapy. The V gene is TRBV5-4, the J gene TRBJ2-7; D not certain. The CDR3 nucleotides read TGTGCCAGCAGCTTGGGGCAGTCTCGCTACGAGCAGTACTTC. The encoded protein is CASSLGQSRYEQYF.